This TCR beta chain was documented in a study of blood T cell repertoires in COVID-19. About the research overall: There were acute and convalescent COVID-19 samples, and they came from the United States, Italy and Spain.

Germline CDR1 and CDR2: LNHDA and SQIVND (reference sequence). The CDR3 loop spans 14 amino acids. V lost 4 bases and J 1 base, leaving 10 bases between the germline ends. The assay was immunoSEQ multiplex PCR, and TCRdb's table has in-frame clones only and misses some. This sample has 210,000 or so clones, with around 82% found just once. Sample: PBMCs or T cells enriched from blood (not recorded which). This receptor was identified in a woman in her thirties or forties with acute COVID-19. The chain carries TRBV19 and TRBJ1-1; TRBD1 might be the D (6 bases). The CDR3 coding sequence is TGTGCCAGTAGTAGAGGGACACAGAACACTGAAGCTTTCTTT. It is translated as CASSRGTQNTEAFF.